Sequencing of this T cell receptor (beta chain) was carried out in a study of early T cells in non-severe SARS-CoV-2 infection. The table lists this clonotype with many counts. The length of the CDR3 is 15 residues. Germline V gene data show CDR1 as SGHTA and CDR2 as FQGTGA. V was clipped by 1 base and J by 0 bases, with 9 bases between them. In TCRdb, the 5' RACE reads were re-called with MiXCR into one record per CDR3 protein. Altogether 20,000 to 30,000 distinct CDR3 sequences are present, roughly 4.1% being singletons, with the ten largest covering around 4.3%. The sample was whole blood. This chain connects TRBV7-3 to TRBJ1-1; D call uncertain. This TCR came from an adult who was a healthcare worker with PCR-confirmed SARS-CoV-2 infection or an uninfected control (not recorded which). The CDR3 nucleotides are TGTGCCAGCAGCTTAAGTCCAGAAGTGAACACTGAAGCTTTCTTT. It yields the protein CASSLSPEVNTEAFF.